Presented here are 28 T cell receptor beta chains from one specimen sequenced in a study of a mutant IDH1 vaccine in newly diagnosed glioma. Time point described: week 35, safety follow-up. Mutant IDH1 20-mer peptide, at 300 ug, made up each vaccine dose, with topical imiquimod. The repertoire was sequenced with immunoSEQ multiplex PCR; TCRdb's copy has only in-frame clones and lacks some. This table holds 30,000 to 40,000 clones, roughly four fifths found once. These TCRs are of unknown antigen specificity. Here the sequenced sample was PBMCs, taken from a glioma patient whose treatment included an IDH1 peptide vaccine. These receptors all come from a young woman with glioma.

This rearrangement joins TRBV5-1 to TRBJ1-1, with 7 bases aligning to TRBD1. This CDR3 comprises 15 residues. V shed 1 base and J 7 bases; nucleotides not matched to a gene: 10. Germline CDR1 reads SGHRS; CDR2 reads YFSETQ. The CDR3 protein is CASSLTGEFTGEAFF. CDR3 coding DNA: TGCGCCAGCAGCTTGACAGGGGAATTCACCGGTGAAGCTTTCTTT.

The chain carries TRBV29-1 and TRBJ2-1; 8 positions match TRBD1. The CDR3 runs to 12 residues. CDR1 SQVTM and CDR2 ANQGSEA come from the germline V gene. V lost 3 bases to trimming and J lost 10 bases; unmatched junction nucleotides: 5. CDR3 region: CSVDPGGREQFF. The CDR3 DNA reads as TGCAGCGTTGATCCAGGGGGCAGAGAGCAGTTCTTC.

The chain employs TRBV9 and TRBJ2-7; D gene ambiguous. Germline loops: CDR1 SGDLS, CDR2 YYNGEE. This CDR3 contains 16 residues. Trimming took 1 base from V and 4 from J, leaving 18 bases between them. The CDR3 bases are TGTGCCAGCAGCGTAAGTCCCGACACCTCTACATACGAGCAGTACTTC. Translation: CASSVSPDTSTYEQYF. The full variable domain, with the rest looked up from reference TRBV9 and TRBJ2-7, is DSGVTQTPKHLITATGQRVTLRCSPRSGDLSVYWYQQSLDQGLQFLIQYYNGEERAKGNILERFSAQQFPDLHSELNLSSLELGDSALYFCASSVSPDTSTYEQYFGPGTRLTVT.

The chain carries TRBV5-6 and TRBJ1-3, with TRBD1 matching over 7 bases. The germline gives CDR1 SGHDT, CDR2 YYEEEE. The CDR3 spans 16 residues. Unmatched junction bases numbered 7, after V lost 4 bases and J lost 0 bases. The CDR3 nucleotides are TGTGCCAGCAGCCTACCGGGACAGCTCTCTGGAAACACCATATATTTT. Its translation: CASSLPGQLSGNTIYF.

The chain couples TRBV10-3 to TRBJ2-7; 11 bases fit TRBD1. The length of the CDR3 is 14 residues. V lost 8 bases and J lost 0; bases outside the gene matches: 3. The germline gives CDR1 ENHRY, CDR2 SYGVKD. CDR3 protein: CAIGTGGVSYEQYF. The CDR3 DNA reads TGTGCCATCGGGACAGGGGGGGTCTCCTACGAGCAGTACTTC.

By share, this clone counts as large. This chain uses TRBV13 with TRBJ2-3, with D uncertain. Germline V gives CDR1 PRHDT, CDR2 FYEKMQ (reference sequence). The CDR3 sequence is 14 residues long. V lost 4 bases and J lost 5, with 13 bases in between. The CDR3 sequence is CASSSFPEEDTQYF. The DNA for the CDR3 is TGTGCCAGCAGCTCTTTCCCGGAAGAAGATACGCAGTATTTT.

This chain joins TRBV7-9 and TRBJ1-1; D is undetermined. V was clipped by 4 bases and J by 6 bases, with 9 bases between them. Germline values: CDR1 SEHNR, CDR2 FQNEAQ (reference sequence). This CDR3 has 12 amino acids. CDR3 residues: CASSSIQAEAFF. CDR3 bases: TGTGCCAGCAGCTCGATTCAAGCTGAAGCTTTCTTT.

This clone was detected only a few times. The chain uses TRBV5-1 and TRBJ1-4, with D maybe TRBD1 (5 bases). Germline V gene sequence: CDR1 SGHRS, CDR2 YFSETQ. The CDR3 has 12 residues. Trimming left V 6 bases short and J 11 bases short, with 14 bases between. The CDR3 protein is CASTQDEGKLFF. CDR3 coding DNA: TGCGCCAGCACCCAGGATGAGGGGAAACTGTTTTTT.

The rearrangement links TRBV7-2 to TRBJ2-7; no definite D call. Germline-derived CDR1 and CDR2 are SGHTA and FQGNSA. V gave up 5 bases and J gave up 1 base, with 6 bases separating them. CDR3 length: 12 residues. This chain's CDR3 is CASSPVSYEQYF. The CDR3 nucleotides read TGTGCCAGCAGCCCCGTATCCTACGAGCAGTACTTC.

The J gene is TRBJ1-1, the V gene TRBV6-4, with D unresolved. The germline V gene has CDR1 MRHNA and CDR2 SNTAGT. Trimming shortened V by 0 bases and J by 1 base, and 3 bases separated the two germline ends. There are 13 residues in the CDR3. The CDR3 spells CASSDSGNTEAFF. CDR3 nucleotides: TGTGCCAGCAGTGACTCGGGGAACACTGAAGCTTTCTTT.

This chain's CDR3 is CASSLPGTTSYNEQFF. In nucleotides, the CDR3 is TGTGCCAGCAGCTTACCCGGGACTACCTCCTACAATGAGCAGTTCTTC. The V call is TRBV7-2, the J call TRBJ2-1; 7 bases match TRBD2. Germline CDR1 and CDR2: SGHTA and FQGNSA. This CDR3 region has 16 residues. The ends lost 2 bases at V and 0 bases at J; junction bases unmatched: 4.

The chain couples TRBV4-1 to TRBJ2-1; tentatively, D is TRBD1 (7 bases). The CDR3 contains 20 residues. Per the germline V gene, CDR1 is MGHRA and CDR2 is YSYEKL. Between the trimmed V and J ends, which lost 2 bases and 0 bases, there was a span of 23 bases. The CDR3 DNA reads as TGCGCCAGCAGCCAACCGTCCGGGGCCAGGGGGGATCGCTCCTACAATGAGCAGTTCTTC. It yields the protein CASSQPSGARGDRSYNEQFF.

The chain has TRBV6-6 and TRBJ2-7, with 9 bases aligning to TRBD1. V was clipped by 5 bases and J by 3 bases; unmatched bases: 11. The CDR3 totals 16 residues. Germline CDR1 is MNHNY and CDR2 is SVGAGI (reference sequence). The CDR3 reads CASSRLSQGASYEQYF. The CDR3 nucleotides read TGTGCCAGCAGTCGCCTTTCACAGGGGGCGAGCTACGAGCAGTACTTC.

V is TRBV19 and J is TRBJ2-7; no definite D call. The germline V gene has CDR1 LNHDA and CDR2 SQIVND (reference sequence). This CDR3 has 14 residues. Trimming removed 3 bases from V and 0 bases from J, with 9 bases in between. CDR3 amino acids: CASSMVPSSYEQYF. In nucleotides, the CDR3 is TGTGCCAGTAGTATGGTCCCCTCCTCCTACGAGCAGTACTTC.

CDR3 nucleotide sequence: TGTGCCAGCTCTGGGGAGTTCAGGGGGTATGGTGGCTACACCTTC. This gives the protein CASSGEFRGYGGYTF. The gene calls are TRBV2 and TRBJ1-2, with TRBD1 identical over 7 bases. Germline V gene sequence: CDR1 SNHLY, CDR2 FYNNEI. V shed 8 bases and J 7 bases; nucleotides not matched to a gene: 16. The CDR3 length is 15 residues.

This chain joins TRBV19 and TRBJ1-5, with 8 bases that match TRBD1. Germline CDR1 is LNHDA and CDR2 is SQIVND (reference sequence). Unmatched junction bases numbered 14, after V lost 5 bases and J lost 8 bases. The length of the CDR3 is 16 residues. The CDR3 reads CASSAPPDRVVEPQHF. Written as DNA, the CDR3 is TGTGCCAGTAGTGCCCCCCCGGACAGGGTTGTTGAGCCCCAGCATTTT.

In its sample, this clone was seen a few times. V and J are TRBV19 and TRBJ2-1; 10 bases fit TRBD2. Per the germline V gene, CDR1 is LNHDA and CDR2 is SQIVND (reference sequence). The J segment lost 3 bases and the V segment lost 6 bases, leaving 5 bases of the junction unmatched. CDR3 length: 15 amino acids. DNA of the CDR3: TGTGCCAGTAGGACCGGGACTAGCGACTACAATGAGCAGTTCTTC. Its translation is CASRTGTSDYNEQFF.

In nucleotides, the CDR3 is TGTGCCAGCAACCATGGGGCTAGCGGGAGTGGTGGGACAGATACGCAGTATTTT. Its protein product is CASNHGASGSGGTDTQYF. The chain couples TRBV11-2 to TRBJ2-3, with 10 bases lining up with TRBD2. Germline trimming cut 7 bases from V and 3 bases from J; bases unmatched to any gene: 16. The CDR3 is 18 residues long. The germline V gene encodes CDR1 SGHAT and CDR2 FQNNGV.

This clone has only one observation. For the CDR3, the DNA is TGTGCCAGCAGCCACCCCCGTAATACGGAGACCCAGTACTTC. Protein: CASSHPRNTETQYF. The chain joins TRBV7-9 to TRBJ2-5, with no clear D. The length of the CDR3 is 14 residues. Germline-derived CDR1 and CDR2 are SEHNR and FQNEAQ (reference sequence). V was trimmed by 5 bases and J by 5 bases, leaving 15 bases between them. Full variable domain (rest looked up from reference TRBV7-9 and TRBJ2-5): DTGVSQNPRHKITKRGQNVTFRCDPISEHNRLYWYRQTLGQGPEFLTYFQNEAQLEKSRLLSDRFSAERPKGSFSTLEIQRTEQGDSAMYLCASSHPRNTETQYFGPGTRLLVL.

The V call is TRBV19, the J call TRBJ1-2; D uncertain. This CDR3 is 12 amino acids long. The germline gives CDR1 LNHDA, CDR2 SQIVND (reference sequence). Trimming removed 10 bases from V and 4 bases from J, with 13 bases in between. This CDR3 reads CATSDGPYGYTF. CDR3 nucleotide sequence: TGTGCCACTTCGGACGGCCCCTATGGCTACACCTTC.

The CDR3 is CASSLLGGRDLYGYTF. The CDR3 DNA reads TGTGCCAGCAGCTTGCTCGGAGGACGGGACCTCTATGGCTACACCTTC. The chain has TRBV5-8 and TRBJ1-2; D possibly corresponds to TRBD1 (5 bases). V was clipped by 1 base and J by 4 bases, with 17 bases between them. This CDR3 spans 16 amino acids. The germline V gene encodes CDR1 SGHTS and CDR2 YDEGEE.

The chain combines TRBV28 with TRBJ1-5; 7 nucleotides align to TRBD1. With V trimmed by 7 bases and J by 11 bases, 11 bases remained unmatched. The germline gives CDR1 MDHEN, CDR2 SYDVKM. The CDR3 is 13 amino acids. CDR3 nucleotides: TGTGCCAGCACAACAGGGGCCCCTCGGGCCCAGCATTTT. It is translated as CASTTGAPRAQHF.

The CDR3 loop is CASSQDTHTDTQYF. The CDR3 coding sequence is TGCGCCAGCAGCCAGGATACTCACACAGATACGCAGTATTTT. The rearrangement uses TRBV4-3 and TRBJ2-3, with unresolved D. The V gene's germline CDR1 is LGHNA and CDR2 YSLEER. V was cut by 3 bases and J by 2 bases, with 9 bases left in between. This CDR3 region has 14 residues.

The chain uses TRBV7-8 and TRBJ1-1; tentative D call: TRBD1 (5 bases). There are 13 residues in the CDR3. The V end was cut by 6 bases, the J end by 5 bases, with 13 bases between. Germline assignment: CDR1 SGHVS and CDR2 FQNEAQ. CDR3 loop: CASRVREATEAFF. Written as DNA, the CDR3 is TGTGCCAGCAGGGTCAGGGAGGCAACTGAAGCTTTCTTT.

The chain carries TRBV7-6 and TRBJ1-1; D is unresolved. The CDR3 has 13 residues. Germline V lookup: CDR1 SGHVS, CDR2 FNYEAQ. Trimming pared 3 bases from V and 2 bases from J, leaving 7 bases between. CDR3 in DNA: TGTGCCAGCAGCTTGAACGGCAACACTGAAGCTTTCTTT. It codes for CASSLNGNTEAFF.

This CDR3 is CASSKGGLNQPQHF. CDR3 coding DNA: TGTGCCAGCAGCAAGGGGGGGCTGAATCAGCCCCAGCATTTT. This chain links TRBV6-5 with TRBJ1-5; D possibly corresponds to TRBD1 (6 bases). The CDR3 covers 14 residues. V lost 6 bases and J lost 4, with 13 bases in between. Germline assignment: CDR1 MNHEY and CDR2 SVGAGI.

This chain connects TRBV14 to TRBJ2-2, with 9 bases lining up with TRBD1. The length of the CDR3 is 16 residues. The junction had 4 bases not matched to a gene; V was cut back by 1 base and J by 4 bases. From germline, CDR1 is SGHDN and CDR2 FVKESK. The DNA of the CDR3 is TGTGCCAGCAGCCAAGTGGGGACAGGGCTCACCGGGGAGCTGTTTTTT. Amino acids: CASSQVGTGLTGELFF.

The chain employs TRBV7-9 and TRBJ2-7, with no clear D. The germline CDR1 and CDR2 sequences are SEHNR and FQNEAQ (reference sequence). V was clipped by 1 base and J by 2 bases, with 12 bases between them. This CDR3 region has 15 residues. The CDR3: CASSLVKGTAYEQYF. CDR3 DNA: TGTGCCAGCAGCTTAGTTAAGGGTACGGCCTACGAGCAGTACTTC.